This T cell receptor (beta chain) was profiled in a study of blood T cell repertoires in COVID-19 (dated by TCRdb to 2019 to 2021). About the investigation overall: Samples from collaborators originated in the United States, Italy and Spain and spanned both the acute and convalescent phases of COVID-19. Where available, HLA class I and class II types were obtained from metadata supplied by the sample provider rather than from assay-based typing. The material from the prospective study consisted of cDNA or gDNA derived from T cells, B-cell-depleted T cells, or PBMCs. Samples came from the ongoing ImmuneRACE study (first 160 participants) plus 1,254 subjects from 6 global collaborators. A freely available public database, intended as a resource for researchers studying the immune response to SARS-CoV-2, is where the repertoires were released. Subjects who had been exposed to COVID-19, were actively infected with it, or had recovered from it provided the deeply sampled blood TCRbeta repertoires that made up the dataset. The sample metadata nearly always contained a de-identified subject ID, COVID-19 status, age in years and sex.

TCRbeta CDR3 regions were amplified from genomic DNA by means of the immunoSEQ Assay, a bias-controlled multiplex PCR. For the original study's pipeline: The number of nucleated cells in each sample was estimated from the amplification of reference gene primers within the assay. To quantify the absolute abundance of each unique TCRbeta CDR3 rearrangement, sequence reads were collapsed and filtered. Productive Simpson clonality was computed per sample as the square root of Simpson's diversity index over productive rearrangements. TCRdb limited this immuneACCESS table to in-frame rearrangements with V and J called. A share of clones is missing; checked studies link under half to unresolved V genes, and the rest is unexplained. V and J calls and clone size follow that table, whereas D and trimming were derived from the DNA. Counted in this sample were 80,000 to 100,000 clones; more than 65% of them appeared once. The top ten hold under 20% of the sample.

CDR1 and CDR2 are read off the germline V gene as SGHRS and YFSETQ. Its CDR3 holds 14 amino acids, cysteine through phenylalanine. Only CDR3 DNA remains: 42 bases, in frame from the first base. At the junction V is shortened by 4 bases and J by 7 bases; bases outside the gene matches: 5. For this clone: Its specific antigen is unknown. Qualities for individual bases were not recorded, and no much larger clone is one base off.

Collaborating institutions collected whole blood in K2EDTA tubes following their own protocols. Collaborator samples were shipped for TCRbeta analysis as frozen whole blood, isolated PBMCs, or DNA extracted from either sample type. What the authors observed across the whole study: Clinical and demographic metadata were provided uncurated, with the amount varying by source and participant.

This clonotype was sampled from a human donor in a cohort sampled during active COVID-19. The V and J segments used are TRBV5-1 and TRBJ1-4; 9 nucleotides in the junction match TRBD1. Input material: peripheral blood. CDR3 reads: CASSPTGGFEKLFF. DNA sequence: TGCGCCAGCAGCCCGACAGGGGGGTTTGAAAAACTGTTTTTT.